The rows below give T cell receptor beta chains drawn from one sample of a study of chemoradiotherapy in HPV16-positive cancers. Some clones are missing from TCRdb's copy, which holds only in-frame ones; the method was immunoSEQ multiplex PCR. The sample holds approximately 30,000 clones, approximately 86% seen once. The specimen was blood, collected from a patient who underwent chemoradiotherapy. These receptors were taken from a human donor with HPV-associated anogenital cancer. Each CDR3 is given with its conserved first and last residue. The D gene is left open where the match is weak.

V	J	D	CDR3
TRBV5-6	TRBJ1-4	TRBD1	CASSPDRGLTNEKLFF
TRBV5-6	TRBJ1-2	.	CASSTPTVINYGYTF
TRBV11-2	TRBJ2-7	TRBD1	CASSATGLPYEQYF
TRBV5-1	TRBJ1-2	.	CASSLDSGRLDGRYTF
TRBV7-6	TRBJ2-7	.	CASSAGLGLDEQYF
TRBV5-1	TRBJ2-3	.	CASKPGTDTQYF
TRBV5-4	TRBJ2-1	.	CASSPTGHEQFF
TRBV28	TRBJ1-6	.	CASSLEHFNSPLHF
TRBV18	TRBJ2-5	.	CASATGGGSQETQYF
TRBV27	TRBJ2-1	TRBD1	CASSSTGGTGGEQFF
TRBV6-5	TRBJ1-4	TRBD1	CASSNGQGGVKKLFF
TRBV29-1	TRBJ2-6	.	CSVEEPYSGANVLTF
TRBV5-6	TRBJ2-5	TRBD2	CASSLVTGGQETQYF
TRBV4-1	TRBJ1-2	TRBD1	CASSQEEGQNFNYGYTF
TRBV7-2	TRBJ1-5	.	CASSLQGDQPQHF
TRBV11-2	TRBJ2-3	.	CASSSENTDTQYF
TRBV2	TRBJ2-1	.	CASSDQGSNEQFF
TRBV10-2	TRBJ2-2	.	CASSAYGSGELFF
TRBV27	TRBJ2-2	TRBD1	CASSLFSGTANTGELFF
TRBV6-5	TRBJ2-3	TRBD1	CASSLQGSSTDTQYF
TRBV11-2	TRBJ2-5	.	CASSPMGREETQYF
TRBV2	TRBJ1-2	.	CASSEGDMPYGYTF
TRBV5-1	TRBJ1-1	.	CASSSGTMNTEAFF
TRBV7-3	TRBJ1-1	.	CASSFQGIAEAFF
TRBV5-1	TRBJ1-2	.	CASSLAHRDYGYTF
TRBV4-2	TRBJ1-2	TRBD1	CASSRDRDRGPGYTF
TRBV7-2	TRBJ2-7	TRBD2	CASSFERGGFVEQYF
TRBV7-8	TRBJ2-1	.	CASSPKRTQAAQFF
TRBV6-1	TRBJ2-7	.	CASTEGGRIYEQYF
TRBV27	TRBJ1-6	.	CASSLKDSLSPLHF
TRBV19	TRBJ2-1	.	CASKVGTSSYNEQFF
TRBV5-1	TRBJ2-4	.	CASSLERAKNIQYF
TRBV18	TRBJ1-2	.	CASSPQVQGTDGYTF